Listed below are T cell receptor beta chains from one sample, sequenced in a study of T cell responses to AZD1222 COVID-19 vaccine. Sequencing was performed with immunoSEQ multiplex PCR; in TCRdb, only in-frame clones are kept and a portion is missing. The repertoire holds 150,000 to 200,000 clones, with 87% as singletons. This material consisted of peripheral blood, taken on day 0 of MenACWY control vaccination. The source is an adult in good health. The CDR3 runs from the conserved cysteine through the conserved F or W. The D gene is left open where the match is weak. Rows may omit the clone size; those that give it use once, few, many or a size class.

v_call: TRBV5-1; clone_size: .; d_call: TRBD2; j_call: TRBJ2-3; cdr3_nt: TGCGCCAGCAGCTCTGGACTAGCGGGGGGCCCAGATACGCAGTATTTT; cdr3_aa: CASSSGLAGGPDTQYF
v_call: TRBV5-1; clone_size: .; d_call: .; j_call: TRBJ2-2; cdr3_nt: TGCGCCAGCAGCTTGCCAGCATCGAACACCGGGGAGCTGTTTTTT; cdr3_aa: CASSLPASNTGELFF
v_call: TRBV6-5; clone_size: .; d_call: .; j_call: TRBJ1-5; cdr3_nt: TGTGCCAGCAGGAGGGACAGCAATCAGCCCCAGCATTTT; cdr3_aa: CASRRDSNQPQHF
v_call: TRBV19; clone_size: .; d_call: .; j_call: TRBJ1-2; cdr3_nt: TGTGCCAGTAGGGACGGACTTAACTATGGCTACACCTTC; cdr3_aa: CASRDGLNYGYTF
v_call: TRBV3-1/TRBV3-2; clone_size: few; d_call: .; j_call: TRBJ2-7; cdr3_nt: TGTGCCAGCAGCCACCAAGCCTACGAGCAGTACTTC; cdr3_aa: CASSHQAYEQYF
v_call: TRBV7-2; clone_size: once; d_call: .; j_call: TRBJ2-7; cdr3_nt: TGTGCCAGCAGCCCCCAACCCTACGAGCAGTACTTC; cdr3_aa: CASSPQPYEQYF
v_call: TRBV3-1/TRBV3-2; clone_size: .; d_call: .; j_call: TRBJ2-1; cdr3_nt: TGTGCCAGCAGCCAGCGGGACTCTAGCTCCTACAATGAGCAGTTCTTC; cdr3_aa: CASSQRDSSSYNEQFF
v_call: TRBV6-5; clone_size: once; d_call: .; j_call: TRBJ2-1; cdr3_nt: TGTGCCAGCAGGATGGACAGCAATGAGCAGTTCTTC; cdr3_aa: CASRMDSNEQFF
v_call: TRBV3-1/TRBV3-2; clone_size: .; d_call: TRBD1; j_call: TRBJ1-2; cdr3_nt: TGTGCCAGCAGCCTTGCGGAGGGGGCTGGTGGCTACACCTTC; cdr3_aa: CASSLAEGAGGYTF
v_call: TRBV12-3/TRBV12-4; clone_size: .; d_call: TRBD1; j_call: TRBJ1-6; cdr3_nt: TGTGCCAGCTCCAAGGGGGCTAATTCACCCCTCCACTTT; cdr3_aa: CASSKGANSPLHF
v_call: TRBV9; clone_size: .; d_call: TRBD1; j_call: TRBJ2-7; cdr3_nt: TGTGCCAGCAGCGGACAGGGCACCTACGAGCAGTACTTC; cdr3_aa: CASSGQGTYEQYF